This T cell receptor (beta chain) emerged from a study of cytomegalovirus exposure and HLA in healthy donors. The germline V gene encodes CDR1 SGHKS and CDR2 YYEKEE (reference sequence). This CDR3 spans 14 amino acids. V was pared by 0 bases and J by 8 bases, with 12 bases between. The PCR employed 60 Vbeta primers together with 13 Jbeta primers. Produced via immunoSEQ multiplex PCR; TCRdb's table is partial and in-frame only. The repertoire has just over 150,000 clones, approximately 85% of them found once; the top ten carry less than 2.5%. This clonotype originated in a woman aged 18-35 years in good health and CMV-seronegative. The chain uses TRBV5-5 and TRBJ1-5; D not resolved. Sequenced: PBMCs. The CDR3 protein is CASSLDPGGKPQHF. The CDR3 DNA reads TGTGCCAGCAGCTTGGATCCAGGTGGCAAGCCCCAGCATTTT.